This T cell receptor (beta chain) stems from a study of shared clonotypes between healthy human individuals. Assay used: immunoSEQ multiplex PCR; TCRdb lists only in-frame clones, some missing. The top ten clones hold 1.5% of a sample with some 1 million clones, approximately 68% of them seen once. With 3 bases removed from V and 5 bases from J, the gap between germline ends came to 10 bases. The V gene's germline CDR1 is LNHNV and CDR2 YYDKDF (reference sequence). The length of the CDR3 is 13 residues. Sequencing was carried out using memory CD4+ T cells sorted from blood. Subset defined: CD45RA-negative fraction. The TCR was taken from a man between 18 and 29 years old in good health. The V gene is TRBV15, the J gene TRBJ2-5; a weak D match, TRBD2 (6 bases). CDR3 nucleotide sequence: TGTGCCACCAGCAGGGGGGGTCGGGAGACCCAGTACTTC. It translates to CATSRGGRETQYF.